The next 15 T cell receptor beta chains were all read from a single sample in a study of T cell responses to AZD1222 COVID-19 vaccine. Libraries were prepared by immunoSEQ multiplex PCR; TCRdb keeps only in-frame clonotypes and omits some of them. Altogether tens of thousands of clones are present, roughly nine tenths being singletons, with the ten largest covering 2.5% to 3.5%. Sequencing used peripheral blood, obtained 28 days after the second AZD1222 dose. These receptors originate from an adult who received the AZD1222 COVID-19 vaccine.

This sequence joins TRBV30 and TRBJ1-2, with 8 bases that match TRBD1. Trimming cost V 4 bases and J 8 bases; bases outside gene matches: 12. The V gene's germline CDR1 is GTSNPN and CDR2 SVGIG (reference sequence). There are 14 residues in the CDR3. The CDR3 bases are TGTGCCTGGAACCCAGGACAGGGCTCTGGAGGCTACACCTTC. This sequence encodes CAWNPGQGSGGYTF.

This chain connects TRBV28 to TRBJ1-4; D gene uncertain. Per the germline V gene, CDR1 is MDHEN and CDR2 is SYDVKM. The CDR3 is 16 residues long. The V gene lost 5 bases and the J gene lost 7 bases, with 20 bases spanning the gap. The CDR3 bases are TGTGCCAGCAGTCCCGGGCCACCTAGGAGGAGTGAAAAACTGTTTTTT. Translating gives CASSPGPPRRSEKLFF.

The rearrangement links TRBV6-5 to TRBJ2-6, with D unresolved. CDR1 is MNHEY and CDR2 is SVGAGI in the germline V gene. CDR3 length: 15 amino acids. Trimming cost V 6 bases and J 0 bases, with 9 bases left between them. The CDR3 DNA follows: TGTGCCAGCAGCCTCACAGCCTCTGGGGCCAACGTCCTGACTTTC. It translates to CASSLTASGANVLTF.

The V call is TRBV9, the J call TRBJ1-6, with 7 bases aligning to TRBD1. This CDR3 contains 14 residues. V trimming: 0 bases; J trimming: 10 bases; junction bases outside the gene matches: 4. CDR1 and CDR2 (germline): SGDLS, YYNGEE. The CDR3 DNA sequence: TGTGCCAGCAGCGTAGGACAGGGTGACTCACCCCTCCACTTT. It yields the protein CASSVGQGDSPLHF. Filled out from reference TRBV9 and TRBJ1-6, the complete variable domain reads DSGVTQTPKHLITATGQRVTLRCSPRSGDLSVYWYQQSLDQGLQFLIQYYNGEERAKGNILERFSAQQFPDLHSELNLSSLELGDSALYFCASSVGQGDSPLHFGNGTRLTVT.

The chain has TRBV12-3 or TRBV12-4 and TRBJ2-3; no clear D gene. The CDR3 sequence is 13 residues long. Trimming left V 5 bases short and J 1 base short, with 7 bases between. Here the CDR3 DNA reads TGTGCCAGCAGTACCGGAGGCACAGATACGCAGTATTTT. Protein sequence: CASSTGGTDTQYF.

In DNA form, the CDR3 reads TGTGCCATTAGCACCGCTGGAAACACCATATATTTT. Translating gives CAISTAGNTIYF. This sequence joins TRBV10-3 and TRBJ1-3, with D unresolved. Trimming removed 9 bases from V and 2 bases from J, with 8 bases in between. CDR3 length: 12 amino acids. Per the germline V gene, CDR1 is ENHRY and CDR2 is SYGVKD.

The genes are TRBV4-1 and TRBJ2-3; 8 positions match TRBD2. Germline CDR1 MGHRA, CDR2 YSYEKL. The CDR3 has 17 residues. V shed 1 base, J shed 2 bases, and the junction held 8 bases outside the gene matches. CDR3 residues: CASSQGSAGGPTDTQYF. Here the CDR3 DNA reads TGCGCCAGCAGCCAAGGGTCGGCGGGGGGACCCACAGATACGCAGTATTTT.

V and J are TRBV19 and TRBJ1-2; D is unresolved. V was trimmed by 6 bases and J by 8 bases, leaving 13 bases between them. Per germline, CDR1 LNHDA and CDR2 SQIVND (reference sequence). The length of the CDR3 is 12 residues. In nucleotides, the CDR3 is TGTGCCAGTAGCCTCGCTACGGGAGGCTACACCTTC. Protein: CASSLATGGYTF.

The count of this clone is one. The chain uses TRBV6-2 or TRBV6-3 and TRBJ2-1; 13 bases map to TRBD2. In germline, CDR1 is MNHEY, CDR2 SVGEGT. The CDR3 sequence is 20 residues long. J lost 1 base, V lost 2 bases, and 11 bases had no gene match. CDR3 loop: CASSYGGGLAGRPSYNEQFF. As DNA, the CDR3 is TGTGCCAGCAGTTACGGAGGGGGACTAGCGGGGAGGCCGTCCTACAATGAGCAGTTCTTC.

The CDR3 DNA reads TGTGCCACCAGTCCTCGACAGGGGAGCTATGGCTACACCTTC. This gives the protein CATSPRQGSYGYTF. The gene calls are TRBV24-1 and TRBJ1-2; 8 bases line up with TRBD1. In germline, CDR1 is KGHDR, CDR2 SFDVKD. The CDR3 has 14 residues. The V and J ends lost 6 bases and 4 bases, in that order; junction bases with no gene match: 6.

The chain uses TRBV4-1 and TRBJ2-5; TRBD1 agrees at 9 bases. Germline-derived CDR1 and CDR2 are MGHRA and YSYEKL. Trimming took 2 bases from V and 9 from J; bases not matched to a gene: 1. The CDR3 loop spans 12 amino acids. CDR3: CASSQRTGAQYF. CDR3 nucleotides: TGCGCCAGCAGCCAACGGACAGGGGCCCAGTACTTC.

The chain joins TRBV11-2 to TRBJ2-1, with D maybe TRBD2 (6 bases). The CDR3 consists of 13 residues. V was pared by 7 bases and J by 2 bases, with 9 bases between. Germline CDR1 and CDR2: SGHAT and FQNNGV. The CDR3 reads CASTWGAYNEQFF. The CDR3 nucleotides read TGTGCCAGCACCTGGGGGGCCTACAATGAGCAGTTCTTC.

The sample holds one count of this clone. The J gene is TRBJ1-5, the V gene TRBV2; TRBD1 matches at 7 bases. This CDR3 comprises 15 residues. The junction had 4 bases not matched to a gene; V was cut back by 5 bases and J by 0 bases. Germline V gene data show CDR1 as SNHLY and CDR2 as FYNNEI. The CDR3 bases are TGTGCCAGCAGTAGGGGACAGAGTAGCAATCAGCCCCAGCATTTT. Its translation is CASSRGQSSNQPQHF.

This rearrangement joins TRBV6-2 or TRBV6-3 to TRBJ2-2; D call uncertain. Looked up from germline, CDR1 is MNHEY and CDR2 is SVGEGT. There are 13 residues in the CDR3. Deletions cut 1 base from V and 1 base from J, with 1 base between. Here the CDR3 DNA reads TGTGCCAGCAGTTACTGGAACACCGGGGAGCTGTTTTTT. Translating gives CASSYWNTGELFF.

On this clone: Other nucleotide sequences in the sample specify the same CDR3. The chain employs TRBV9 and TRBJ2-5; D is uncertain. The V gene's germline CDR1 is SGDLS and CDR2 YYNGEE. The CDR3 covers 15 residues. With 0 bases removed from V and 2 bases from J, the gap between germline ends came to 11 bases. CDR3 region: CASSVGTAYQETQYF. The CDR3 DNA reads as TGTGCCAGCAGCGTAGGGACCGCTTATCAAGAGACCCAGTACTTC.